In this sample, the clone carrying this T cell receptor beta chain turned up many times. Its antigen is currently unknown. This sample is part of a study of blood T cells in healthy people across ages. Looking at the study overall: Researchers report that template switching captured about one barcoded beta molecule per two T cells.

Findings of the study overall: Conclusively comparing naive with antigen-experienced cells was impossible with unsorted PBMCs.

V lost 7 bases to trimming and J lost 6 bases, with 7 bases between them. The CDR3 loop spans 11 amino acids. Donors were systemically healthy Caucasian individuals from Russia aged roughly 6 to 100 years. At least 6 million PBMCs were isolated per sample. A J-beta primer mix and a sample-barcoded 5' primer were used in a second PCR of about 7 to 12 cycles. TCRdb processed the 5' RACE reads anew with MiXCR; each CDR3 protein has one entry. The sample shows about 1.7 million distinct CDR3 sequences, 28% of them seen only once. Specimen: blood. The sequence came from a woman in her thirties in good health. The gene calls are TRBV12-3 or TRBV12-4 and TRBJ2-1; D gene unclear. In nucleotides, the CDR3 is TGTGCCAGCACCTCCCTCAATGAGCAGTTCTTC. Protein: CASTSLNEQFF.